A selection of T cell receptor beta chains follows, all from one sample in a study of human T cells and chemical hapten exposure. Each CDR3 protein gets one entry after TCRdb re-called the RACE reads with MiXCR. The table includes under 450,000 distinct CDR3 sequences, about 6.9% detected once. The source material was whole blood, sampled in connection with sensitization to the hapten diphenylcyclopropenone (DPC). The source of these receptors is a woman under 30 with alopecia areata. Some clones in this sample may be carry-over from other donors' samples. Both conserved end residues are part of each CDR3. A D gene is named only where the DNA matches it firmly. Some rows have no size entry. The others give once, few or many, or a class for an expanded clone.

V gene: TRBV6-1; D gene: -; J gene: TRBJ2-5; clone size: -; CDR3 DNA: TGTGCCAGCAGTGAATACAGCGGTGAGACCCAGTACTTC; CDR3 protein: CASSEYSGETQYF
V gene: TRBV3-1; D gene: TRBD1; J gene: TRBJ2-7; clone size: -; CDR3 DNA: TGTGCCAGCAGCCAAATGGGACAGTTCTACGAGCAGTACTTC; CDR3 protein: CASSQMGQFYEQYF
V gene: TRBV28; D gene: -; J gene: TRBJ2-2; clone size: few; CDR3 DNA: TGTGCCAGCAGTTTCGCAGGGACCGGGGAGCTGTTTTTT; CDR3 protein: CASSFAGTGELFF
V gene: TRBV20-1; D gene: -; J gene: TRBJ1-1; clone size: many; CDR3 DNA: TGCAGTGCTGTCGCGGCCGGGCGGGGAGGGTACACTGAAGCTTTCTTT; CDR3 protein: CSAVAAGRGGYTEAFF
V gene: TRBV6-1; D gene: -; J gene: TRBJ2-2; clone size: many; CDR3 DNA: TGTGCCAGCAGCGAGGGGTTGGAGACCGGGGAGCTGTTTTTT; CDR3 protein: CASSEGLETGELFF
V gene: TRBV3-1; D gene: TRBD2; J gene: TRBJ2-2; clone size: many; CDR3 DNA: TGTGCCAGCACGCTAGCGGGGCCAACGAGGCCCGGGGAGCTGTTTTTT; CDR3 protein: CASTLAGPTRPGELFF
V gene: TRBV6-5; D gene: -; J gene: TRBJ1-1; clone size: -; CDR3 DNA: TGTGCCAGCAGTTACGGAGTGGGGGGCACTGAAGCTTTCTTT; CDR3 protein: CASSYGVGGTEAFF
V gene: TRBV27; D gene: -; J gene: TRBJ2-3; clone size: few; CDR3 DNA: TGTGCCAGCAGGATGGGAGGCAGCCCAGATACGCAGTATTTT; CDR3 protein: CASRMGGSPDTQYF
V gene: TRBV20-1; D gene: TRBD2; J gene: TRBJ2-7; clone size: -; CDR3 DNA: TGCAGTGCTAGAGCTAGCGGGGTCGACCACGAGCAGTACTTC; CDR3 protein: CSARASGVDHEQYF
V gene: TRBV7-7; D gene: -; J gene: TRBJ2-1; clone size: -; CDR3 DNA: TGTGCTAGCAGCGCGGACGGGCCCTACAATGAGCAGTTCTTC; CDR3 protein: CASSADGPYNEQFF
V gene: TRBV13; D gene: -; J gene: TRBJ1-5; clone size: many; CDR3 DNA: TGTGCCAGCAGCTTAGGGGGGGGACCCCATCAGCCCCAGCATTTT; CDR3 protein: CASSLGGGPHQPQHF
V gene: TRBV7-8; D gene: -; J gene: TRBJ2-7; clone size: -; CDR3 DNA: TGTGCCAGCAGCTTAGTCACGGGGTCGACCGACGAGCAGTACTTC; CDR3 protein: CASSLVTGSTDEQYF
V gene: TRBV10-3; D gene: TRBD1; J gene: TRBJ1-3; clone size: many; CDR3 DNA: TGTGCCATCAGTGCGGACAGGGACTTCTCTGGAAACACCATATATTTT; CDR3 protein: CAISADRDFSGNTIYF
V gene: TRBV27; D gene: TRBD2; J gene: TRBJ2-6; clone size: -; CDR3 DNA: TGTGCCAGCAGCCGATGGCCAAAGACTAGCGGGGGGGCGATAGCGGGCTCTGGGGCCAACGTCCTGACTTTC; CDR3 protein: CASSRWPKTSGGAIAGSGANVLTF
V gene: TRBV20-1; D gene: TRBD1; J gene: TRBJ1-4; clone size: many; CDR3 DNA: TGCAGTGCTACGGACAGGGGAAGCGACGTGGAGGAAAAACTGTTTTTT; CDR3 protein: CSATDRGSDVEEKLFF
V gene: TRBV7-2; D gene: -; J gene: TRBJ2-3; clone size: -; CDR3 DNA: TGTGCCAGCAGGGAACTAACTGGCGGCCCCACAGATACGCAGTATTTT; CDR3 protein: CASRELTGGPTDTQYF
V gene: TRBV7-2; D gene: -; J gene: TRBJ1-2; clone size: many; CDR3 DNA: TGTGCCAGCAGCAAAAGGGGGGGCGATGGCTACACCTTC; CDR3 protein: CASSKRGGDGYTF
V gene: TRBV5-1; D gene: -; J gene: TRBJ1-4; clone size: many; CDR3 DNA: TGCGCCAGCAGCCCAACAACGGGACACCAAGAAAAACTGTTTTTT; CDR3 protein: CASSPTTGHQEKLFF
V gene: TRBV5-1; D gene: -; J gene: TRBJ2-3; clone size: -; CDR3 DNA: TGCGCCAGCAGCGGGGATTCAGATACGCAGTATTTT; CDR3 protein: CASSGDSDTQYF
V gene: TRBV7-9; D gene: TRBD1; J gene: TRBJ2-3; clone size: few; CDR3 DNA: TGTGCCAGCAGCTTAGAGGGCAGGGGGCCGGGGGATACGCAGTATTTT; CDR3 protein: CASSLEGRGPGDTQYF
V gene: TRBV11-2; D gene: -; J gene: TRBJ1-6; clone size: many; CDR3 DNA: TGTGCCAGCAGCGGTAGGGACGTACTTAATTCACCCCTCCACTTT; CDR3 protein: CASSGRDVLNSPLHF
V gene: TRBV18; D gene: TRBD1; J gene: TRBJ1-2; clone size: few; CDR3 DNA: TGTGCCAGCTCGCCGGGACAGGGGGATTCCTATGGCTACACCTTC; CDR3 protein: CASSPGQGDSYGYTF
V gene: TRBV27; D gene: TRBD1; J gene: TRBJ1-2; clone size: many; CDR3 DNA: TGTGCCAGCAGTCAGAACCCGACAGGGGTTAGTGATGGCTACACCTTC; CDR3 protein: CASSQNPTGVSDGYTF
V gene: TRBV7-7; D gene: -; J gene: TRBJ2-2; clone size: -; CDR3 DNA: TGTGCTAGCAGGATCAGCGGCCACACCGGGGAGCTGTTTTTT; CDR3 protein: CASRISGHTGELFF
V gene: TRBV6-5; D gene: -; J gene: TRBJ1-1; clone size: few; CDR3 DNA: TGTGCCAGCAGTTACTCCAAGGCCAGGTTCGGAAGGAACACTGAAGCTTTCTTT; CDR3 protein: CASSYSKARFGRNTEAFF
V gene: TRBV20-1; D gene: -; J gene: TRBJ1-5; clone size: -; CDR3 DNA: TGCAGTGCCGGTGTTTGGGGACGGGGTCAGCCCCAGCATTTT; CDR3 protein: CSAGVWGRGQPQHF
V gene: TRBV20-1; D gene: TRBD2; J gene: TRBJ2-1; clone size: -; CDR3 DNA: TGCAGTGCTCCCTGGGTGAGCGGGAGCAACAATGAGCAGTTCTTC; CDR3 protein: CSAPWVSGSNNEQFF
V gene: TRBV12-3/TRBV12-4; D gene: TRBD2; J gene: TRBJ2-3; clone size: few; CDR3 DNA: TGTGCCAGCAGTTCGACTAGCGGGGGGGCAGTAGATACGCAGTATTTT; CDR3 protein: CASSSTSGGAVDTQYF
V gene: TRBV9; D gene: -; J gene: TRBJ1-1; clone size: -; CDR3 DNA: TGTGCCAGCAGCGTAGGCGCGGCAGGCTTGAACACTGAAGCTTTCTTT; CDR3 protein: CASSVGAAGLNTEAFF
V gene: TRBV5-1; D gene: -; J gene: TRBJ2-3; clone size: many; CDR3 DNA: TGCGCCAGCAGCTTGGATCGCGGAGTTAGCACAGATACGCAGTATTTT; CDR3 protein: CASSLDRGVSTDTQYF
V gene: TRBV12-3/TRBV12-4; D gene: -; J gene: TRBJ1-4; clone size: many; CDR3 DNA: TGTGCCAGCAGTTTAGGTGACAGAAATTTGGAAAAACTGTTTTTT; CDR3 protein: CASSLGDRNLEKLFF
V gene: TRBV7-9; D gene: -; J gene: TRBJ1-1; clone size: few; CDR3 DNA: TGTGCCAGCAGCTTAGGCTGGGGATTCATGAACACTGAAGCTTTCTTT; CDR3 protein: CASSLGWGFMNTEAFF
V gene: TRBV23-1; D gene: TRBD2; J gene: TRBJ2-3; clone size: -; CDR3 DNA: TGCGCCAGCAGACCCCCGACTAGCGGGGCCGCAAATACGCAGTATTTT; CDR3 protein: CASRPPTSGAANTQYF
V gene: TRBV14; D gene: TRBD1; J gene: TRBJ2-7; clone size: -; CDR3 DNA: TGTGCCAGCAGCCTCCTCGGGACAGGACCCTACGAGCAGTACTTC; CDR3 protein: CASSLLGTGPYEQYF
V gene: TRBV14; D gene: -; J gene: TRBJ1-2; clone size: many; CDR3 DNA: TGTGCCAGCAGCCAAACAGGGCTTGGCTACACCTTC; CDR3 protein: CASSQTGLGYTF
V gene: TRBV3-1; D gene: -; J gene: TRBJ1-2; clone size: many; CDR3 DNA: TGTGCCAGCAGCCAAGTGGGGGGGCACTATGGCTACACCTTC; CDR3 protein: CASSQVGGHYGYTF
V gene: TRBV6-5; D gene: -; J gene: TRBJ2-1; clone size: many; CDR3 DNA: TGTGCCAGCAGTTATCTGAGGGCACATGAGCAGTTCTTC; CDR3 protein: CASSYLRAHEQFF
V gene: TRBV11-2; D gene: -; J gene: TRBJ2-5; clone size: -; CDR3 DNA: TGTGCCAGCAGCTTAGCAATTCCCGTCCCCGGGACAAAAGAAGAGACCCAGTACTTC; CDR3 protein: CASSLAIPVPGTKEETQYF
V gene: TRBV7-6; D gene: TRBD1; J gene: TRBJ2-1; clone size: -; CDR3 DNA: TGTGCCAGCAGCGGTCGGACAGGGCTACACAATGAGCAGTTCTTC; CDR3 protein: CASSGRTGLHNEQFF
V gene: TRBV3-1; D gene: -; J gene: TRBJ2-1; clone size: -; CDR3 DNA: TGTGCCAGCAGCCCCTCAGGATTCGACAATGAGCAGTTCTTC; CDR3 protein: CASSPSGFDNEQFF
V gene: TRBV7-9; D gene: -; J gene: TRBJ1-2; clone size: -; CDR3 DNA: TGTGCCAGCAGCTTCCCCGCTACGGGGGCTCCAAATGGCTACACCTTC; CDR3 protein: CASSFPATGAPNGYTF
V gene: TRBV6-5; D gene: -; J gene: TRBJ1-3; clone size: many; CDR3 DNA: TGTGCCAGCAGTCCCACAGGGCTCTCTGGAAACACCATATATTTT; CDR3 protein: CASSPTGLSGNTIYF
V gene: TRBV13; D gene: TRBD1; J gene: TRBJ2-4; clone size: many; CDR3 DNA: TGTGCCAGCAGCTTAGTACTGAGACAGGGGGCAGACATTCAGTACTTC; CDR3 protein: CASSLVLRQGADIQYF
V gene: TRBV3-1; D gene: -; J gene: TRBJ2-3; clone size: -; CDR3 DNA: TGTGCCAGCAGCCCCGCCCGGGGTGCAGGGACAGATACGCAGTATTTT; CDR3 protein: CASSPARGAGTDTQYF
V gene: TRBV20-1; D gene: -; J gene: TRBJ2-5; clone size: few; CDR3 DNA: TGCAGTGCCCCCCGGAGACAGACCCAAGAGACCCAGTACTTC; CDR3 protein: CSAPRRQTQETQYF
V gene: TRBV2; D gene: TRBD1; J gene: TRBJ1-5; clone size: many; CDR3 DNA: TGTGCCAGCACACCGGGGACAGGGAATCAGCCCCAGCATTTT; CDR3 protein: CASTPGTGNQPQHF
V gene: TRBV5-1; D gene: -; J gene: TRBJ2-1; clone size: -; CDR3 DNA: TGCGCCAGCGCCGAATTCGGCGGGTCGTACAATGAGCAGTTCTTC; CDR3 protein: CASAEFGGSYNEQFF
V gene: TRBV3-1; D gene: -; J gene: TRBJ1-1; clone size: many; CDR3 DNA: TGTGCCAGCAGCCAAGATCGGGCAGGGGTGGCTGAAGCTTTCTTT; CDR3 protein: CASSQDRAGVAEAFF
V gene: TRBV5-1; D gene: -; J gene: TRBJ2-3; clone size: few; CDR3 DNA: TGCGCCAGCAGCTTGGTCATAGCTAGCACAGATACGCAGTATTTT; CDR3 protein: CASSLVIASTDTQYF
V gene: TRBV7-2; D gene: -; J gene: TRBJ1-1; clone size: many; CDR3 DNA: TGTGCCAGCAGTCTACAGGGAGTTGCTGAAGCTTTCTTT; CDR3 protein: CASSLQGVAEAFF
V gene: TRBV7-2; D gene: -; J gene: TRBJ2-3; clone size: -; CDR3 DNA: TGTGCCAGCAGCCAACCGGGGCCCACAGATACGCAGTATTTT; CDR3 protein: CASSQPGPTDTQYF
V gene: TRBV5-6; D gene: -; J gene: TRBJ1-6; clone size: many; CDR3 DNA: TGTGCCAGCAGCTTGGGGGCCTCCTATAATTCACCCCTCCACTTT; CDR3 protein: CASSLGASYNSPLHF
V gene: TRBV10-3; D gene: TRBD1; J gene: TRBJ2-1; clone size: -; CDR3 DNA: TGTGCCATCACACCCGGGACAGGGGGTACGGATGAGCAGTTCTTC; CDR3 protein: CAITPGTGGTDEQFF
V gene: TRBV9; D gene: -; J gene: TRBJ2-7; clone size: -; CDR3 DNA: TGTGCCAGCAGCGCCCAAAACGACCAGTACTACGAGCAGTACTTC; CDR3 protein: CASSAQNDQYYEQYF
V gene: TRBV7-8; D gene: TRBD1; J gene: TRBJ1-5; clone size: few; CDR3 DNA: TGTGCCAGCAGCTTAGAGGTACAGGGGCATAGCAATCAGCCCCAGCATTTT; CDR3 protein: CASSLEVQGHSNQPQHF
V gene: TRBV25-1; D gene: TRBD1; J gene: TRBJ2-7; clone size: many; CDR3 DNA: TGTGCCAGCAGTGTCATGGACAGGGGGCTTCACGAGCAGTACTTC; CDR3 protein: CASSVMDRGLHEQYF
V gene: TRBV4-2; D gene: TRBD1; J gene: TRBJ2-1; clone size: -; CDR3 DNA: TGTGCCAGCAGCCAAGGGACAGGGGAGTCCAATGAGCAGTTCTTC; CDR3 protein: CASSQGTGESNEQFF